This T cell receptor beta chain derives from a study of cytomegalovirus exposure and HLA in healthy donors. Trimming cost V 4 bases and J 4 bases, with 19 bases left between them. This CDR3 region has 16 residues. Germline lookup yields CDR1 MGHRA and CDR2 YSYEKL. There were likely unrecorded immune exposures, though donors were nominally healthy when sampled. The PCR employed 60 Vbeta primers together with 13 Jbeta primers. Clones were read by immunoSEQ multiplex PCR, and TCRdb kept only the in-frame ones, dropping some. The data contain about 120,000 clones, 74% of them singletons. The sequencing input was PBMCs. The rearrangement uses TRBV4-1 and TRBJ1-1; D might be TRBD1 (6 bases). The receptor was derived from a human donor in good health. The CDR3 coding sequence is TGCGCCAGCAGCCCCCTACCGGGACAACCGGCCACTGAAGCTTTCTTT. This codes for CASSPLPGQPATEAFF.